The 26 T cell receptor beta chains below all came from one sample that was sequenced in a study of cytomegalovirus exposure and HLA in healthy donors. Use of 60 Vbeta and 13 Jbeta primers characterized the PCR. Profiled with immunoSEQ multiplex PCR; TCRdb holds only in-frame clones, not every one. The sample lists around 100,000 clones; 60% to 75% were seen once. The sequenced sample was PBMCs. The receptors shown here come from a woman aged 35 to 49 in good health and CMV-seronegative.

The chain employs TRBV30 and TRBJ2-7, with 7 bases lining up with TRBD2. In germline, CDR1 is GTSNPN, CDR2 SVGIG (reference sequence). The CDR3 contains 14 residues. CDR3 amino acids: CGSQLGGTGYEQYF. CDR3 nucleotides: TGTGGATCACAATTGGGGGGGACGGGCTACGAGCAGTACTTC.

The chain recombines TRBV4-1 with TRBJ2-1, with D tentatively TRBD2 (5 bases). Germline CDR1 is MGHRA and CDR2 is YSYEKL. The V gene lost 0 bases and the J gene lost 10 bases, with 13 bases spanning the gap. The CDR3 is 14 amino acids. CDR3 region: CASSQEIPGMEQFF. The DNA of the CDR3 is TGCGCCAGCAGCCAAGAAATTCCGGGAATGGAGCAGTTCTTC.

The chain carries TRBV18 and TRBJ1-4; 10 bases match TRBD1. The J segment lost 7 bases and the V segment lost 4 bases, leaving 3 bases of the junction unmatched. The CDR3 sequence is 14 residues long. In germline, CDR1 is KGHSH, CDR2 LQKENI. The chain's CDR3 is CASSQGQGSEKLFF. In nucleotides, the CDR3 is TGTGCCAGCTCACAGGGACAGGGGAGTGAAAAACTGTTTTTT.

The chain couples TRBV30 to TRBJ1-1; D gene ambiguous. The V gene's germline CDR1 is GTSNPN and CDR2 SVGIG (reference sequence). Trimming pared 5 bases from V and 3 bases from J, leaving 13 bases between. The CDR3 is made up of 13 amino acids. The CDR3 sequence: CAWAGWSYTEAFF. The CDR3 nucleotides are TGTGCCTGGGCGGGGTGGAGTTACACTGAAGCTTTCTTT.

The chain uses TRBV6-5 and TRBJ1-6, with D unresolved. The CDR3 sequence is 14 residues long. Germline V lookup: CDR1 MNHEY, CDR2 SVGAGI. V lost 0 bases and J 9 bases, leaving 9 bases between the germline ends. In nucleotides, the CDR3 is TGTGCCAGCAGTTACTCGTTGGGCAGTTCACCCCTCCACTTT. This translates into CASSYSLGSSPLHF.

The chain employs TRBV5-4 and TRBJ2-7; D call uncertain. Between the trimmed V and J ends, which lost 7 bases and 4 bases, there was a span of 9 bases. Germline values: CDR1 SGHNT, CDR2 YYREEE (reference sequence). This CDR3 is 11 amino acids long. The CDR3 DNA reads TGTGCCAGCCGTAACAGTTACGAGCAGTACTTC. Translating gives CASRNSYEQYF.

The chain has TRBV11-2 and TRBJ2-7; 11 nucleotides line up with TRBD2. Germline CDR1 reads SGHAT; CDR2 reads FQNNGV. The V gene end was trimmed by 0 bases and the J gene end by 2 bases; junction bases not matched to a gene: 0. This CDR3 is 15 amino acids long. The CDR3 nucleotides read TGTGCCAGCAGCTTAGAACTAGCGGGGGCCTACGAGCAGTACTTC. It encodes CASSLELAGAYEQYF.

The gene calls are TRBV30 and TRBJ2-5; a weak D match, TRBD2 (6 bases). Germline-derived CDR1 and CDR2 are GTSNPN and SVGIG (reference sequence). The V gene lost 1 base and the J gene lost 5 bases, with 17 bases spanning the gap. This CDR3 contains 15 residues. The CDR3 DNA reads TGTGCCTGGAGTGCAGCCGGCGGGGCCAGGGAGACCCAGTACTTC. Translating gives CAWSAAGGARETQYF.

CDR3: CASSLDGASTDTQYF. In DNA form, the CDR3 reads TGTGCCAGCAGCTTGGATGGGGCTTCCACAGATACGCAGTATTTT. The chain is built from TRBV5-8 and TRBJ2-3; tentative D call: TRBD1 (5 bases). The CDR3 has 15 residues. V was trimmed by 0 bases and J by 2 bases, leaving 10 bases between them. From germline, CDR1 is SGHTS and CDR2 YDEGEE. The full variable domain, rest sourced from reference TRBV5-8 and TRBJ2-3, is EAGVTQSPTHLIKTRGQQATLRCSPISGHTSVYWYQQALGLGLQFLLWYDEGEERNRGNFPPRFSGRQFPNYSSELNVNALELEDSALYLCASSLDGASTDTQYFGPGTRLTVL.

This chain uses TRBV19 with TRBJ1-5, with 10 positions matching TRBD1. J lost 1 base, V lost 3 bases, and 6 bases had no gene match. Germline V gives CDR1 LNHDA, CDR2 SQIVND (reference sequence). The CDR3 has 17 residues. CDR3 residues: CASSIWAGQGSNQPQHF. The CDR3 DNA reads as TGTGCCAGTAGTATTTGGGCGGGACAGGGGAGCAATCAGCCCCAGCATTTT.

J is TRBJ1-1 and V is TRBV19; D may be TRBD1 (5 bases). V was trimmed by 5 bases and J by 2 bases, leaving 9 bases between them. The CDR3 is made up of 13 amino acids. Germline CDR1 and CDR2: LNHDA and SQIVND (reference sequence). In DNA, the CDR3 is TGTGCCAGTAGTGCACAGGAAAACACTGAAGCTTTCTTT. Translating it yields CASSAQENTEAFF.

Only one count was recorded for this clone. V and J are TRBV7-9 and TRBJ2-7; perhaps TRBD1 as D (6 bases). CDR1 and CDR2 from the germline V gene are SEHNR and FQNEAQ (reference sequence). There are 14 residues in the CDR3. Between the trimmed V and J ends, which lost 5 bases and 6 bases, there was a span of 17 bases. In DNA, the CDR3 is TGTGCCAGCAGCGAGACTCAGGGGAAGGGCGAGCAGTACTTC. This codes for CASSETQGKGEQYF.

The count of this clone is one. The chain employs TRBV28 and TRBJ1-1, with D unresolved. The length of the CDR3 is 11 residues. Between the trimmed V and J ends, which lost 3 bases and 6 bases, there was a span of 5 bases. Germline V gives CDR1 MDHEN, CDR2 SYDVKM. The CDR3 loop is CASSFVSEAFF. For the CDR3, the DNA is TGTGCCAGCAGTTTCGTCTCTGAAGCTTTCTTT.

The gene calls are TRBV19 and TRBJ1-6; TRBD1 is a possible D gene (6 bases). Trimming pared 4 bases from V and 5 bases from J, leaving 12 bases between. Germline CDR1 LNHDA, CDR2 SQIVND (reference sequence). The CDR3 sequence is 15 residues long. CDR3 residues: CASSRGTPDNSPLHF. The CDR3, as DNA: TGTGCCAGTAGTAGGGGGACACCAGATAATTCACCCCTCCACTTT.

About this clone: This likely stems from a read error, as it lies one base from a far larger clone. The chain combines TRBV4-1 with TRBJ2-7; 14 bases fit TRBD2. CDR1 is MGHRA and CDR2 is YSYEKL in the germline V gene. V gave up 1 base and J gave up 6 bases; unmatched junction bases: 8. The CDR3 contains 17 residues. The CDR3 region has the DNA TGCGCCAGCAGCCAAGGGGAGGGACTAGCGGGAGCCACCGAGCAGTACTTC. It codes for CASSQGEGLAGATEQYF.

The chain couples TRBV18 to TRBJ1-1, with 7 positions matching TRBD1. CDR1 and CDR2 (germline): KGHSH, LQKENI. The V gene end was trimmed by 1 base and the J gene end by 2 bases; junction bases not matched to a gene: 7. CDR3 length equals 16 residues. CDR3 in amino acids: CASSPRIGGVNTEAFF. The CDR3 nucleotides are TGTGCCAGCTCACCACGTATAGGGGGCGTAAACACTGAAGCTTTCTTT.

This chain uses TRBV28 with TRBJ2-4; D gene unclear. CDR3 length equals 12 residues. Germline V gene lookup returns CDR1 MDHEN and CDR2 SYDVKM. V was clipped by 4 bases and J by 6 bases, with 7 bases between them. CDR3 DNA sequence: TGTGCCAGCAGTTCTGGAGCAAACATTCAGTACTTC. Translating it yields CASSSGANIQYF.

V usage is TRBV6-5 and J usage is TRBJ1-1; D is unclear. Germline CDR1 is MNHEY and CDR2 is SVGAGI. V lost 2 bases, J lost 5 bases, and 15 bases lay in between. The CDR3 is made up of 15 amino acids. The CDR3 nucleotides are TGTGCCAGCAGTTACGACCCCGACCCGGGTACTGAAGCTTTCTTT. Protein product: CASSYDPDPGTEAFF.

Details on this clone: The germline gene is not matched at one end of the junction; a read error may be the cause. V usage is TRBV4-3 and J usage is TRBJ1-4, with 7 bases matching TRBD1. The CDR3 sequence is 13 residues long. Germline V gene sequence: CDR1 LGHNA, CDR2 YSLEER. As DNA, the CDR3 is TGCGCCGGCAGCCAAGATAGGGCAGGGGGGCTGTTTTTT. Amino acids: CAGSQDRAGGLFF.

Details on this clone: The sample contains more than one DNA sequence encoding this CDR3. CDR3 sequence (DNA): TGTGCCAGCAGCTTAGGGGGCGGATACAATGAGCAGTTCTTC. Translated, it gives CASSLGGGYNEQFF. J is TRBJ2-1 and V is TRBV7-3, with a tentative D call TRBD1 (6 bases). The CDR3 has 14 amino acids. With 2 bases removed from V and 4 bases from J, the gap between germline ends came to 9 bases. In germline, CDR1 is SGHTA, CDR2 FQGTGA.

This clone showed up just once. The chain uses TRBV5-5 and TRBJ2-3; 8 bases are shared with TRBD1. In germline, CDR1 is SGHKS, CDR2 YYEKEE (reference sequence). V dropped 4 bases and J dropped 4; count of bases not matched to a gene: 8. The CDR3 sequence is 15 residues long. The CDR3 spells CASSQQGGPPDTQYF. Here the CDR3 DNA reads TGTGCCAGCAGCCAACAGGGGGGCCCACCAGATACGCAGTATTTT. The complete variable domain, with remaining parts taken from reference TRBV5-5 and TRBJ2-3, reads DAGVTQSPTHLIKTRGQQVTLRCSPISGHKSVSWYQQVLGQGPQFIFQYYEKEERGRGNFPDRFSARQFPNYSSELNVNALLLGDSALYLCASSQQGGPPDTQYFGPGTRLTVL.

The chain uses TRBV4-2 and TRBJ1-5; weak D call: TRBD1 (5 bases). V shed 2 bases and J shed 7 bases, with 15 bases lying between them. Germline loops: CDR1 LGHNA, CDR2 YNFKEQ. This CDR3 has 15 amino acids. The CDR3 DNA reads TGTGCCAGCAGCCAATCTGCAGGGTCGTGGCAGCCCCAGCATTTT. Its protein is CASSQSAGSWQPQHF.

CDR3 sequence reads: CASSLVERNYGYTF. CDR3 coding DNA: TGTGCCAGCAGCTTAGTTGAGAGGAACTATGGCTACACCTTC. The chain combines TRBV7-9 with TRBJ1-2; no clear D. Trimming removed 1 base from V and 2 bases from J, with 8 bases in between. This CDR3 comprises 14 residues. Per the germline V gene, CDR1 is SEHNR and CDR2 is FQNEAQ (reference sequence).

This chain uses TRBV13 with TRBJ2-7, with 8 bases identical to TRBD1. The germline V gene has CDR1 PRHDT and CDR2 FYEKMQ (reference sequence). Trimming took 5 bases from V and 2 from J; bases not matched to a gene: 11. The CDR3 consists of 16 residues. DNA for the CDR3: TGTGCCAGCAGCCCAAAAAGCCGGGACAGGCCCTACGAGCAGTACTTC. Translated, it gives CASSPKSRDRPYEQYF.

This sequence joins TRBV19 and TRBJ1-4; 7 bases line up with TRBD1. The CDR3 is made up of 17 amino acids. Unmatched junction bases numbered 11, after V lost 3 bases and J lost 4 bases. Germline assignment: CDR1 LNHDA and CDR2 SQIVND (reference sequence). CDR3: CASSIDGQETRNEKLFF. The CDR3, as DNA: TGTGCCAGTAGTATCGACGGACAGGAGACTCGTAATGAAAAACTGTTTTTT.

The gene calls are TRBV6-1 and TRBJ2-7; 11 bases match TRBD1. This CDR3 has 17 amino acids. Trimming at V came to 2 bases and at J to 3 bases, leaving 9 bases not matched to a gene. CDR1 and CDR2 from the germline V gene are MNHNS and SASEGT. Here the CDR3 DNA reads TGTGCCAGCAGTGAAATGGACAGGGGGCGAAGAAGCTACGAGCAGTACTTC. Translating it yields CASSEMDRGRRSYEQYF.